This passage covers 32 T cell receptor beta chains from one sample sequenced in a study of cytomegalovirus exposure and HLA in healthy donors (TCRdb year 2017). Library preparation used the immunoSEQ multiplex PCR assay. The multiplex PCR relied on a mix of 60 forward primers for TCR Vbeta segments and 13 reverse primers for TCR Jbeta segments. The table was pulled from immuneACCESS by TCRdb, which kept in-frame rearrangements only. Such tables lose some clones; where checked, under half of the loss comes from unresolved V genes, and the rest has no known cause. The record for this sample contains fewer than 250,000 clones. The ten largest clones represent roughly 0.98% of the sample. Source material: PBMCs. The receptors originated from a woman between 25 and 40 years old in good health and CMV-seropositive.

The chain recombines TRBV18 with TRBJ2-7, with D tentatively TRBD2 (5 bases). Trimming took 0 bases from V and 1 from J, leaving 13 bases between them. The CDR3 has 16 amino acids. Germline CDR1 and CDR2: KGHSH and LQKENI. The CDR3 DNA reads as TGTGCCAGCTCACCACCAGCGGCGGGTGCGTCCTACGAGCAGTACTTC. It is translated as CASSPPAAGASYEQYF.

The V call is TRBV19, the J call TRBJ2-1; 13 bases agree with TRBD2. CDR1 is LNHDA and CDR2 is SQIVND in the germline V gene (reference sequence). CDR3 length: 17 amino acids. The J segment lost 4 bases and the V segment lost 2 bases, leaving 5 bases of the junction unmatched. The CDR3 DNA reads as TGTGCCAGTAGTATAACTAGCGGGGGGGCGCAGTACAATGAGCAGTTCTTC. Protein product: CASSITSGGAQYNEQFF.

Turning to this clone: One end of the junction is discordant with germline, which a read error may explain. The chain couples TRBV28 to TRBJ1-5; TRBD1 matches at 10 bases. The CDR3 runs 15 residues. Germline V gene sequence: CDR1 MDHEN, CDR2 SYDVKM. CDR3 sequence (DNA): TGTGCCAGCCGGGAGTGGGACAGGGGATCCCAGCCCCAACATTTT. Translated, it gives CASREWDRGSQPQHF.

The rearrangement joins TRBV10-3 to TRBJ2-5; a possible D gene is TRBD1 (6 bases). Germline CDR1 and CDR2: ENHRY and SYGVKD. Trimming took off 7 bases at V and 5 bases at J, with 14 bases between the two ends. The CDR3 covers 13 residues. DNA for the CDR3: TGTGCCATCAAGGAACAGGGTGGGGAGACCCAGTACTTC. As protein: CAIKEQGGETQYF.

The rearrangement joins TRBV4-1 to TRBJ1-1; D may be TRBD1 (5 bases). Trimming cost V 1 base and J 9 bases, with 12 bases left between them. The CDR3 runs to 13 residues. Germline V gene lookup returns CDR1 MGHRA and CDR2 YSYEKL. The CDR3 spells CASSQVEAGQAFF. The CDR3 DNA sequence: TGCGCCAGCAGCCAAGTTGAGGCAGGGCAAGCTTTCTTT.

The chain uses TRBV20-1 and TRBJ1-2; TRBD1 is a possible D gene (5 bases). The V end lost 6 bases, the J end lost 8 bases, and 13 bases lay between the germline ends. The CDR3 contains 11 residues. CDR1 and CDR2 (germline): DFQATT, SNEGSKA (reference sequence). The chain's CDR3 is CSAHWGEGYTF. Here the CDR3 DNA reads TGCAGTGCCCATTGGGGGGAAGGCTACACCTTC.

With regard to this clone: The sample has other DNA sequences that encode this CDR3 too. The rearrangement links TRBV7-6 to TRBJ1-1, with a tentative D call TRBD1 (6 bases). V shed 1 base and J shed 1 base, with 7 bases lying between them. Germline assignment: CDR1 SGHVS and CDR2 FNYEAQ. CDR3 length: 14 residues. In DNA form, the CDR3 reads TGTGCCAGCAGCTTAGGCAGGGGGAACACTGAAGCTTTCTTT. This encodes CASSLGRGNTEAFF.

The chain links TRBV2 to TRBJ2-3; 9 bases align to TRBD2. This CDR3 has 16 residues. With 6 bases clipped from V and 4 bases from J, the junction kept 11 bases outside the gene matches. Per germline, CDR1 SNHLY and CDR2 FYNNEI. CDR3 amino acids: CASRGGASGAADTQYF. DNA of the CDR3: TGTGCCAGCAGAGGCGGGGCTAGCGGGGCCGCAGATACGCAGTATTTT.

The rearrangement links TRBV5-4 to TRBJ2-5, with 7 nucleotides matching TRBD2. J was trimmed by 5 bases and V by 4 bases; bases with no gene match: 17. Germline CDR1 SGHNT, CDR2 YYREEE (reference sequence). CDR3 length: 17 residues. The CDR3 sequence is CASSASGGGFWEETQYF. In nucleotides, the CDR3 is TGTGCCAGCAGCGCCTCGGGCGGGGGTTTTTGGGAGGAGACCCAGTACTTC.

The CDR3, as DNA: TGTGCCACCAGCAGAGACGACCTTGACAGAGGATGGTACTCTGGGGCCAACGTCCTGACTTTC. It specifies CATSRDDLDRGWYSGANVLTF. This chain uses TRBV15 with TRBJ2-6; perhaps TRBD1 as D (5 bases). V was cut by 0 bases and J by 0 bases, with 21 bases left in between. The CDR3 totals 21 residues. The germline V gene has CDR1 LNHNV and CDR2 YYDKDF (reference sequence).

This chain uses TRBV5-4 with TRBJ1-2; 8 positions match TRBD1. From germline, CDR1 is SGHNT and CDR2 YYREEE (reference sequence). The V and J ends lost 4 bases and 4 bases, in that order; junction bases with no gene match: 6. This CDR3 is 14 amino acids long. The CDR3 protein is CASSPGQGTYGYTF. CDR3 nucleotides: TGTGCCAGCAGCCCCGGACAGGGTACCTATGGCTACACCTTC.

The chain uses TRBV4-1 and TRBJ2-7, with 7 nucleotides matching TRBD1. The CDR3 consists of 15 residues. The trim removed 1 base at V and 4 bases at J, leaving 7 bases unmatched. In germline, CDR1 is MGHRA, CDR2 YSYEKL. The CDR3 protein is CASSQAEGARYEQYF. The CDR3 DNA reads as TGCGCCAGCAGCCAAGCAGAGGGGGCGCGTTACGAGCAGTACTTC.

The J gene is TRBJ1-2, the V gene TRBV4-3; 7 bases align to TRBD1. Trimming removed 1 base from V and 7 bases from J; junction bases left unmatched: 12. CDR3 length equals 16 residues. Germline assignment: CDR1 LGHNA and CDR2 YSLEER. The DNA for the CDR3 is TGCGCCAGCAGCCAAGGCGTTAGGGGGCATTACAGTGGCTACACCTTC. Its translation is CASSQGVRGHYSGYTF.

The J gene is TRBJ2-3, the V gene TRBV6-1; a weak D match, TRBD1 (6 bases). The CDR3 contains 14 residues. Germline V gene data show CDR1 as MNHNS and CDR2 as SASEGT. Trimming took off 1 base at V and 4 bases at J, with 9 bases between the two ends. The DNA for the CDR3 is TGTGCCAGCAGTGAAGGGGGGCGGTCAGATACGCAGTATTTT. Its protein product is CASSEGGRSDTQYF.

V gene TRBV10-3 combines with J gene TRBJ2-5; weak D call: TRBD2 (5 bases). Trimming stripped 8 bases from V and 4 bases from J, with 14 bases between. Germline loops: CDR1 ENHRY, CDR2 SYGVKD. The CDR3 has 13 amino acids. CDR3: CAIGERTLETQYF. Here the CDR3 DNA reads TGTGCCATCGGGGAGCGTACATTAGAGACCCAGTACTTC.

V usage is TRBV7-9 and J usage is TRBJ1-5; the D gene is possibly TRBD1 (5 bases). CDR1 is SEHNR and CDR2 is FQNEAQ in the germline V gene (reference sequence). V was trimmed by 5 bases and J by 0 bases, leaving 17 bases between them. The CDR3 extends over 17 amino acids. CDR3 coding DNA: TGTGCCAGCAGCAACTGGGGGACGGGAGATAGCAATCAGCCCCAGCATTTT. This encodes CASSNWGTGDSNQPQHF.

This chain uses TRBV4-3 with TRBJ2-5; 11 bases are a match to TRBD2. The J call could be wrong; TRBJ2-7 is a better fit for the DNA end. The CDR3 length is 13 residues. The germline V gene has CDR1 LGHNA and CDR2 YSLEER. The CDR3 protein is CASSLGLADEQYF. DNA of the CDR3: TGCGCCAGCAGCCTGGGACTAGCGGACGAGCAGTACTTC.

The chain recombines TRBV29-1 with TRBJ2-1, with TRBD1 matching over 8 bases. The junction had 7 bases not matched to a gene; V was cut back by 6 bases and J by 0 bases. The CDR3 extends over 15 amino acids. Per the germline V gene, CDR1 is SQVTM and CDR2 is ANQGSEA. CDR3: CSVAHGQGSYNEQFF. The CDR3 DNA reads as TGCAGCGTGGCCCACGGACAGGGCTCCTACAATGAGCAGTTCTTC.

The chain couples TRBV19 to TRBJ1-5; 9 nucleotides align to TRBD1. The CDR3 consists of 14 residues. Germline CDR1 and CDR2: LNHDA and SQIVND (reference sequence). J lost 3 bases, V lost 9 bases, and 6 bases had no gene match. The CDR3 DNA sequence: TGTGCCAGCGTGACAGGGGGTCACAATCAGCCCCAGCATTTT. This sequence encodes CASVTGGHNQPQHF.

This chain uses TRBV19 with TRBJ1-5, with D perhaps matching TRBD1 (5 bases). The CDR3 is made up of 16 amino acids. Trimming stripped 3 bases from V and 3 bases from J, with 15 bases between. The germline V gene encodes CDR1 LNHDA and CDR2 SQIVND (reference sequence). The CDR3 nucleotides read TGTGCCAGTAGTATCTGGTGGTCGGGGGACAATCAGCCCCAGCATTTT. Residues: CASSIWWSGDNQPQHF.

The chain couples TRBV10-3 to TRBJ1-2; perhaps TRBD1 as D (5 bases). Germline V gene sequence: CDR1 ENHRY, CDR2 SYGVKD. V gave up 1 base and J gave up 11 bases, with 14 bases separating them. This CDR3 contains 13 residues. In nucleotides, the CDR3 is TGTGCCATCAGTGAGTGGGACTTCCCCGGGTACACCTTC. Residues: CAISEWDFPGYTF.

The V and J genes are TRBV6-4 and TRBJ2-3; 9 bases line up with TRBD2. Trimming took 3 bases from V and 6 from J; bases not matched to a gene: 7. This CDR3 comprises 15 residues. Germline CDR1 is MRHNA and CDR2 is SNTAGT. DNA for the CDR3: TGTGCCAGCAGTGATGTGGCGGGAGGGCAGGATACGCAGTATTTT. This sequence encodes CASSDVAGGQDTQYF.

The chain carries TRBV6-5 and TRBJ1-6; D is unresolved. Germline V gives CDR1 MNHEY, CDR2 SVGAGI. The CDR3 sequence is 16 residues long. Trimming removed 0 bases at V and 9 bases at J, with 15 bases between. CDR3: CASSYSIAPRSSPLHF. The CDR3, as DNA: TGTGCCAGCAGTTACTCGATTGCACCAAGGAGTTCACCCCTCCACTTT.

V and J are TRBV18 and TRBJ2-7, with D possibly TRBD1 on 5 matching bases. CDR3 length equals 13 residues. Germline CDR1 KGHSH, CDR2 LQKENI. Trimming pared 6 bases from V and 2 bases from J, leaving 11 bases between. CDR3 sequence: CASSVQETYEQYF. The CDR3 nucleotides read TGTGCCAGCTCTGTACAGGAAACCTACGAGCAGTACTTC.

The chain combines TRBV29-1 with TRBJ1-2, with 8 bases aligning to TRBD1. Germline V gene data show CDR1 as SQVTM and CDR2 as ANQGSEA. CDR3 length equals 13 residues. V gave up 7 bases and J gave up 4 bases; unmatched junction bases: 8. CDR3 amino acids: CSGRVGQGYGYTF. The CDR3 nucleotides are TGCAGCGGCCGGGTTGGACAGGGCTATGGCTACACCTTC.

The chain recombines TRBV7-9 with TRBJ2-5; 8 nucleotides line up with TRBD1. With V trimmed by 5 bases and J by 5 bases, 10 bases remained unmatched. CDR1 and CDR2 (germline): SEHNR, FQNEAQ (reference sequence). The CDR3 is made up of 15 amino acids. The CDR3 sequence: CASSPDRVWFETQYF. The CDR3 DNA follows: TGTGCCAGCAGCCCGGACAGGGTGTGGTTCGAGACCCAGTACTTC.

The V gene is TRBV2, the J gene TRBJ2-3, with TRBD2 identical over 12 bases. The V and J ends lost 4 bases and 4 bases, in that order; junction bases with no gene match: 3. Per the germline V gene, CDR1 is SNHLY and CDR2 is FYNNEI. The CDR3 loop spans 15 amino acids. The CDR3 reads CASSGTSGRSDTQYF. The CDR3 nucleotides are TGTGCCAGCAGTGGCACTAGCGGGAGGTCAGATACGCAGTATTTT.

CDR3 nucleotide sequence: TGCAGCGGCGCTACAGGGTGGGACACTGAAGCTTTCTTT. This gives the protein CSGATGWDTEAFF. The chain employs TRBV29-1 and TRBJ1-1; perhaps TRBD1 as D (6 bases). The CDR3 has 13 amino acids. With 7 bases removed from V and 3 bases from J, the gap between germline ends came to 15 bases. CDR1 SQVTM and CDR2 ANQGSEA come from the germline V gene. The complete variable domain, with remaining parts taken from reference TRBV29-1 and TRBJ1-1, reads SAVISQKPSRDICQRGTSLTIQCQVDSQVTMMFWYRQQPGQSLTLIATANQGSEATYESGFVIDKFPISRPNLTFSTLTVSNMSPEDSSIYLCSGATGWDTEAFFGQGTRLTVV.

The gene calls are TRBV9 and TRBJ1-5, with D possibly TRBD1 on 5 matching bases. V lost 0 bases, J lost 1 base, and 8 bases lay in between. The CDR3 consists of 15 residues. In germline, CDR1 is SGDLS, CDR2 YYNGEE. DNA for the CDR3: TGTGCCAGCAGCGTAGATGGGGCCAGCAATCAGCCCCAGCATTTT. Translated, it gives CASSVDGASNQPQHF. Full variable domain (rest looked up from reference TRBV9 and TRBJ1-5): DSGVTQTPKHLITATGQRVTLRCSPRSGDLSVYWYQQSLDQGLQFLIQYYNGEERAKGNILERFSAQQFPDLHSELNLSSLELGDSALYFCASSVDGASNQPQHFGDGTRLSIL.

The V gene is TRBV18, the J gene TRBJ1-3; no reliable D call. Germline V gene sequence: CDR1 KGHSH, CDR2 LQKENI. The CDR3 covers 16 residues. V dropped 4 bases and J dropped 0 bases, with 13 bases sitting between them. For the CDR3, the DNA is TGTGCCAGCTCACAGGGAGAGGCGTTCTCTGGAAACACCATATATTTT. Translation gives CASSQGEAFSGNTIYF.

The V call is TRBV5-1, the J call TRBJ1-2; 7 positions match TRBD1. The J segment lost 6 bases and the V segment lost 3 bases, leaving 5 bases of the junction unmatched. Looked up from germline, CDR1 is SGHRS and CDR2 is YFSETQ. The CDR3 spans 13 residues. The CDR3: CASSSGQEDGYTF. The CDR3, as DNA: TGCGCCAGCAGCTCCGGACAGGAGGATGGCTACACCTTC. The entire variable domain, with the rest obtained from reference TRBV5-1 and TRBJ1-2, is as follows: KAGVTQTPRYLIKTRGQQVTLSCSPISGHRSVSWYQQTPGQGLQFLFEYFSETQRNKGNFPGRFSGRQFSNSRSEMNVSTLELGDSALYLCASSSGQEDGYTFGSGTRLTVV.

The genes are TRBV5-1 and TRBJ1-2; 7 bases map to TRBD1. From germline, CDR1 is SGHRS and CDR2 YFSETQ. There are 14 residues in the CDR3. The V gene end was trimmed by 2 bases and the J gene end by 2 bases; junction bases not matched to a gene: 3. This CDR3 reads CASSFGRGNYGYTF. CDR3 bases: TGCGCCAGCAGCTTTGGCAGGGGGAACTATGGCTACACCTTC.